The next 2 T cell receptor beta chains were all read from a single sample in a study of T cell responses to AZD1222 COVID-19 vaccine. Assay used: immunoSEQ multiplex PCR; TCRdb lists only in-frame clones, some missing. The repertoire includes about 120,000 clones, roughly 86% of them detected once, and around 2.9% sits in the top ten. The starting material was peripheral blood, obtained 28 days after the second AZD1222 dose. These receptors were taken from an adult who received the AZD1222 COVID-19 vaccine.

This clone has only one observation. The chain has TRBV30 and TRBJ1-1; no clear D. This CDR3 has 11 residues. Germline V CDR1 and CDR2: GTSNPN, SVGIG (reference sequence). CDR3 nucleotide sequence: TGTGCTCACAGTAGGCGCGCTGAAGCTTTCTTT. Translated: CAHSRRAEAFF.

The V and J genes are TRBV25-1 and TRBJ2-2; weak D call: TRBD1 (5 bases). The germline V and J ends were trimmed by 6 bases and 2 bases, with 13 bases remaining between them. Germline CDR1 is MGHDK and CDR2 is SYGVNS. The CDR3 consists of 15 residues. The CDR3 region is CASRDTETNTGELFF. The CDR3 coding sequence is TGTGCCAGCAGGGACACAGAGACCAACACCGGGGAGCTGTTTTTT. The full variable domain, in which reference TRBV25-1 and TRBJ2-2 provide the parts outside the CDR3, is EADIYQTPRYLVIGTGKKITLECSQTMGHDKMYWYQQDPGMELHLIHYSYGVNSTEKGDLSSESTVSRIRTEHFPLTLESARPSHTSQYLCASRDTETNTGELFFGEGSRLTVL.